The 26 T cell receptor beta chains given below trace back to one sample, sequenced in a study of Graves' ophthalmopathy and Graves' hyperthyroidism. CDR3 regions of TCR beta were amplified from RNA transcripts. The authors performed first-round RT-PCR with HTBI primers and then a second-round multiplex PCR. TCRdb used MiXCR to reprocess the multiplex PCR reads, holding one entry per CDR3 protein. The table includes roughly 160,000 distinct CDR3 sequences, around 39% detected once. Input material: peripheral blood. The receptors were gathered from a man younger than 40 with Graves' ophthalmopathy.

This clonotype was counted a few times. This rearrangement joins TRBV27 to TRBJ2-5; D may be TRBD1 (5 bases). Germline CDR1 reads MNHEY; CDR2 reads SMNVEV (reference sequence). The CDR3 contains 14 residues. V was trimmed by 3 bases and J by 2 bases, leaving 10 bases between them. CDR3 protein: CASSLRQTQETQYF. The DNA of the CDR3 is TGTGCCAGCAGTTTGCGACAGACGCAAGAGACCCAGTACTTC.

V and J are TRBV12-3 or TRBV12-4 and TRBJ1-1; D uncertain. Trimming removed 6 bases at V and 0 bases at J, with 8 bases between. This CDR3 contains 13 residues. The CDR3 DNA is TGTGCCAGCAGCGCCAGGATGAACACTGAAGCTTTCTTT. This sequence encodes CASSARMNTEAFF.

This clonotype came up a few times. The chain links TRBV24-1 to TRBJ2-1, with a tentative D call TRBD2 (5 bases). The V end lost 4 bases, the J end lost 9 bases, and 15 bases lay between the germline ends. The CDR3 runs to 14 residues. Germline V gene lookup returns CDR1 KGHDR and CDR2 SFDVKD. The DNA of the CDR3 is TGTGCCACCAGTGAAGAGGGTGTACGGCCTGAGCAGTTCTTC. This translates into CATSEEGVRPEQFF.

The J gene is TRBJ2-5, the V gene TRBV7-8, with D possibly called TRBD1 or TRBD2 (5 bases each). The V gene lost 5 bases and the J gene lost 5 bases, with 24 bases spanning the gap. The CDR3 has 17 residues. The V gene's germline CDR1 is SGHVS and CDR2 FQNEAQ. This CDR3 is CASSGWGQGRRKETQYF. CDR3 coding DNA: TGTGCCAGCAGCGGGTGGGGTCAGGGACGGCGTAAGGAGACCCAGTACTTC.

In this sample, this clonotype turned up many times. V gene TRBV5-1 combines with J gene TRBJ2-7; no definite D call. The CDR3 extends over 15 amino acids. The V gene's germline CDR1 is SGHRS and CDR2 YFSETQ. V was shortened by 4 bases and J by 7 bases, with 21 bases between the two germline ends. As DNA, the CDR3 is TGCGCCAGCAGCCAGAGGACGGCTTCTCCCGTAGAGCAGTACTTC. It specifies CASSQRTASPVEQYF.

In this sample, this clonotype turned up many times. The V gene is TRBV25-1, the J gene TRBJ2-6; D gene unclear. Germline CDR1 MGHDK, CDR2 SYGVNS. The CDR3 extends over 16 amino acids. V was pared by 3 bases and J by 0 bases, with 9 bases between. The DNA for the CDR3 is TGTGCCAGCAGTGATCCAAAGTACTCTGGGGCCAACGTCCTGACTTTC. This encodes CASSDPKYSGANVLTF.

The rearrangement uses TRBV7-8 and TRBJ2-7, with TRBD1 identical over 11 bases. The CDR3 loop spans 15 amino acids. Trimming removed 5 bases from V and 4 bases from J; junction bases left unmatched: 7. CDR1 SGHVS and CDR2 FQNEAQ come from the germline V gene. DNA of the CDR3: TGTGCCAGCAGCATCCGGACAGGGGGCACGTACGAGCAGTACTTC. This sequence encodes CASSIRTGGTYEQYF.

J is TRBJ2-5 and V is TRBV11-2; D is ambiguous. Trimming stripped 0 bases from V and 0 bases from J, with 8 bases between. CDR1 and CDR2 from the germline V gene are SGHAT and FQNNGV. The CDR3 is made up of 15 amino acids. The CDR3 here is CASSLDGTHQETQYF. The CDR3 DNA is TGTGCCAGCAGCTTAGATGGTACACACCAAGAGACCCAGTACTTC.

The V call is TRBV6-4, the J call TRBJ2-5; D is tentatively TRBD1 or TRBD2 (5 bases each). Deletions cut 5 bases from V and 4 bases from J, with 11 bases between. Per the germline V gene, CDR1 is MRHNA and CDR2 is SNTAGT. This CDR3 region has 13 residues. The CDR3 is CASSLGPGETQYF. The CDR3 nucleotides are TGTGCCAGCAGTTTGGGACCCGGAGAGACCCAGTACTTC.

This clonotype was detected only a few times. The chain joins TRBV6-1 to TRBJ2-7, with D unclear. This CDR3 contains 10 residues. Trimming cost V 2 bases and J 5 bases, with 1 base left between them. CDR1 is MNHNS and CDR2 is SASEGT in the germline V gene. The chain's CDR3 is CASSENEQYF. DNA of the CDR3: TGTGCCAGCAGTGAAAACGAGCAGTACTTC.

The table lists this clonotype with many counts. The chain recombines TRBV19 with TRBJ1-2; a possible D gene is TRBD1 (6 bases). The CDR3 has 13 residues. CDR1 is LNHDA and CDR2 is SQIVND in the germline V gene (reference sequence). Trimming pared 6 bases from V and 4 bases from J, leaving 12 bases between. The CDR3 is CASSDRRVYGYTF. The DNA for the CDR3 is TGTGCCAGTAGCGACAGGAGAGTCTATGGCTACACCTTC.

This clonotype was picked up many times. The chain couples TRBV18 to TRBJ1-1, with D perhaps matching TRBD1 (5 bases). Germline CDR1 and CDR2: KGHSH and LQKENI. This CDR3 is built from 14 residues. V lost 2 bases, J lost 4 bases, and 11 bases lay in between. CDR3 nucleotide sequence: TGTGCCAGCTCACCAGGTTCGGGGGGCACTGAAGCTTTCTTT. Protein: CASSPGSGGTEAFF.

The table lists this clonotype with many counts. V is TRBV6-1 and J is TRBJ2-6; no firm D call. There are 16 residues in the CDR3. Between the trimmed V and J ends, which lost 1 base and 0 bases, there was a span of 7 bases. From germline, CDR1 is MNHNS and CDR2 SASEGT. The CDR3 DNA reads TGTGCCAGCAGTGAAGTCCGGTCCTCTGGGGCCAACGTCCTGACTTTC. It encodes CASSEVRSSGANVLTF.

CDR3 protein: CASSPTPSGQGEYF. The CDR3 region has the DNA TGTGCCAGTTCCCCCACCCCCTCGGGACAGGGGGAGTACTTC. The chain combines TRBV6-1 with TRBJ2-7, with TRBD1 matching 11 bases. The V and J ends lost 9 bases and 11 bases, in that order; junction bases with no gene match: 15. Germline CDR1 reads MNHNS; CDR2 reads SASEGT. The CDR3 is 14 residues long.

This chain uses TRBV28 with TRBJ2-7; D uncertain. Germline V gene data show CDR1 as MDHEN and CDR2 as SYDVKM. Trimming cost V 7 bases and J 1 base, with 11 bases left between them. The CDR3 is made up of 13 amino acids. The chain's CDR3 is CASTLGGSYEQYF. CDR3 nucleotides: TGTGCCAGCACCTTGGGCGGTTCCTACGAGCAGTACTTC.

This clonotype was counted many times. This sequence joins TRBV27 and TRBJ2-7; a possible D gene is TRBD2 (6 bases). The CDR3 contains 14 residues. Trimming stripped 5 bases from V and 3 bases from J, with 14 bases between. Germline-derived CDR1 and CDR2 are MNHEY and SMNVEV (reference sequence). Here the CDR3 reads CASSERRGGYEQYF. CDR3 coding DNA: TGTGCCAGCAGTGAGAGGAGGGGTGGCTACGAGCAGTACTTC.

The chain combines TRBV6-1 with TRBJ2-4; a possible D gene is TRBD1 (7 bases). CDR3 size: 18 residues. CDR1 is MNHNS and CDR2 is SASEGT in the germline V gene. Trimming shortened V by 5 bases and J by 8 bases, and 28 bases separated the two germline ends. This CDR3 is CASSSYARGVWVLDIQYF. For the CDR3, the DNA is TGTGCCAGCAGTAGCTACGCCAGGGGGGTGTGGGTGTTGGACATTCAGTACTTC.

The table lists this clonotype with a few counts. This sequence joins TRBV7-2 and TRBJ1-3; D uncertain. The CDR3 length is 14 residues. Trimming cost V 2 bases and J 0 bases, with 5 bases left between them. Germline V gene sequence: CDR1 SGHTA, CDR2 FQGNSA. The CDR3 DNA follows: TGTGCCAGCAGCTTAAGTAGCTCTGGAAACACCATATATTTT. It specifies CASSLSSSGNTIYF.

This clonotype appeared many times. V usage is TRBV20-1 and J usage is TRBJ2-5, with TRBD2 identical over 8 bases. This CDR3 contains 13 residues. CDR1 is DFQATT, CDR2 SNEGSKA, per germline (reference sequence). Losses at the gene ends were 6 bases for V and 1 base for J; bases not matched to a gene: 4. The CDR3 here is CSAGRGGQETQYF. The CDR3 bases are TGCAGTGCCGGGAGGGGAGGCCAAGAGACCCAGTACTTC.

This clonotype was recorded many times. The chain couples TRBV19 to TRBJ2-5; perhaps D is TRBD1 or TRBD2 (5 bases each). Germline CDR1 reads LNHDA; CDR2 reads SQIVND (reference sequence). The V gene lost 5 bases and the J gene lost 2 bases, with 15 bases spanning the gap. CDR3 size: 15 residues. CDR3 protein: CASSLLRGSQETQYF. The CDR3 coding sequence is TGTGCCAGTAGTCTACTGAGGGGATCTCAAGAGACCCAGTACTTC.

Ten or more counts support this clonotype. The rearrangement uses TRBV28 and TRBJ1-1; D is uncertain. The V gene lost 2 bases and the J gene lost 5 bases, with 12 bases spanning the gap. Germline CDR1 and CDR2: MDHEN and SYDVKM. The CDR3 totals 14 residues. The CDR3 loop reads CASSLMFLGTEAFF. CDR3 coding DNA: TGTGCCAGCAGTTTAATGTTCTTAGGGACTGAAGCTTTCTTT. Combining the CDR3 with reference TRBV28 and TRBJ1-1 gives the whole variable domain DVKVTQSSRYLVKRTGEKVFLECVQDMDHENMFWYRQDPGLGLRLIYFSYDVKMKEKGDIPEGYSVSREKKERFSLILESASTNQTSMYLCASSLMFLGTEAFFGQGTRLTVV.

V and J are TRBV2 and TRBJ1-2; no firm D call. V lost 3 bases to trimming and J lost 8 bases, with 7 bases between them. CDR3 length: 11 amino acids. The V gene's germline CDR1 is SNHLY and CDR2 FYNNEI. The CDR3 DNA is TGTGCCAGCAGTGACCCATGGGGCTACACCTTC. This translates into CASSDPWGYTF.

This clonotype came up many times. The chain employs TRBV7-2 and TRBJ1-6, with TRBD1 as a possible D gene (5 bases). This CDR3 contains 15 residues. Trimming cost V 5 bases and J 4 bases, with 12 bases left between them. Per germline, CDR1 SGHTA and CDR2 FQGNSA. The CDR3 bases are TGTGCCAGCAGCCTCCAGGGAAGTTATAATTCACCCCTCCACTTT. Protein: CASSLQGSYNSPLHF.

The chain uses TRBV27 and TRBJ2-7, with 13 bases matching TRBD2. Germline trimming cut 6 bases from V and 1 base from J; bases unmatched to any gene: 12. This CDR3 is 18 amino acids long. CDR1 is MNHEY and CDR2 is SMNVEV in the germline V gene (reference sequence). The CDR3 loop is CASREWATSGRDSYEQYF. The CDR3 DNA reads as TGTGCCAGCAGGGAATGGGCAACTAGCGGGAGGGATTCCTACGAGCAGTACTTC.

This clonotype has a count of ten or more. This sequence joins TRBV6-2 or TRBV6-3 and TRBJ2-7; 7 bases line up with TRBD2. V shed 6 bases, J shed 2 bases, and the junction held 10 bases outside the gene matches. The CDR3 has 15 residues. CDR1 and CDR2 (germline): MNHEY, SVGEGT. The CDR3 nucleotides read TGTGCCAGCAGCTCCTTCGGGACTACCCCCTACGAGCAGTACTTC. This sequence encodes CASSSFGTTPYEQYF.

The chain has TRBV6-1 and TRBJ2-2, with a weak D call TRBD2 (6 bases). Deletions cut 7 bases from V and 6 bases from J, with 12 bases between. CDR1 and CDR2 (germline): MNHNS, SASEGT. CDR3 length: 13 amino acids. As DNA, the CDR3 is TGTGCCAGCACGGAGGGATTCTCCGGGGAGCTGTTTTTT. Residues: CASTEGFSGELFF.